This T cell receptor beta chain was captured by sequencing in a study of T cell repertoires in cytomegalovirus infection. CDR3 size: 18 residues. The ends lost 5 bases at V and 0 bases at J; junction bases unmatched: 5. CDR1 is SGHTA, CDR2 FQGNSA, per germline. This clonotype was observed at least ten times. TCRdb independently ran MiXCR on the reads; one entry per CDR3 protein. In the table there are over 85,000 distinct CDR3 sequences, 16% of which are singletons. This TCR was sampled from a human donor in good health (CMV status not recorded). Some clones in this sample may be carry-over from other donors' samples. V and J are TRBV7-2 and TRBJ2-2; 14 bases agree with TRBD2. Sample: PBMCs. In nucleotides, the CDR3 is TGTGCCAGCAGCCAGGGACTAGCGGGGGCCGCGAACACCGGGGAGCTGTTTTTT. Translated, it gives CASSQGLAGAANTGELFF.